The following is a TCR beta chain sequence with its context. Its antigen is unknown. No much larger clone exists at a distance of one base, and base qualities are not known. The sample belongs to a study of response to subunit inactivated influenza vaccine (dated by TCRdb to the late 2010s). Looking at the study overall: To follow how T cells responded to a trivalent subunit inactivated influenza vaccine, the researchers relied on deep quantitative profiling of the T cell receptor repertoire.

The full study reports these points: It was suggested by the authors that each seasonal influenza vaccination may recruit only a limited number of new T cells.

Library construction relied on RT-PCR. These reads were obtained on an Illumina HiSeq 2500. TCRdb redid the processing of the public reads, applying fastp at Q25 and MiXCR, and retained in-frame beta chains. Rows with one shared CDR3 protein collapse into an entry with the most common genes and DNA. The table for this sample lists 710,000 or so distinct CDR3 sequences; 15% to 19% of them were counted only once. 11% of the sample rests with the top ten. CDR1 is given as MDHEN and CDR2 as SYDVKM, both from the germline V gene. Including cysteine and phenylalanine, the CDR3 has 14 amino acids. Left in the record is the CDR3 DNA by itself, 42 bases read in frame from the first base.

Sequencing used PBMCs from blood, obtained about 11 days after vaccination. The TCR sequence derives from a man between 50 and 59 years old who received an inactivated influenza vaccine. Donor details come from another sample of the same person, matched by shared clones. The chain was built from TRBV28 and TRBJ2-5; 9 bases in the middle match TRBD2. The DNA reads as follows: TGTGCTACCGCGCGGACTAGCGTGTTAGAGACCCAGTACTTC. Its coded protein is CATARTSVLETQYF. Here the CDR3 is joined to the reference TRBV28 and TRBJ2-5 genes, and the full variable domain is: DVKVTQSSRYLVKRTGEKVFLECVQDMDHENMFWYRQDPGLGLRLIYFSYDVKMKEKGDIPEGYSVSREKKERFSLILESASTNQTSMYLCATARTSVLETQYFGPGTRLLVL.